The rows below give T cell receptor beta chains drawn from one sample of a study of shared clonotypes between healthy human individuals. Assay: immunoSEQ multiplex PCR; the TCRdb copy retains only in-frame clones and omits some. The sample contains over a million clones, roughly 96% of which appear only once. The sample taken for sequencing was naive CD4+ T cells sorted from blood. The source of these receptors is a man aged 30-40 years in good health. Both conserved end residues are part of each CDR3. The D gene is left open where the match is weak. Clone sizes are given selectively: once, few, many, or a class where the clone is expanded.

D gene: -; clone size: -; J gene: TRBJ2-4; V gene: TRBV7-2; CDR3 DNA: TGTGCCAGCAGCTTAGCACAGGGAAACATTCAGTACTTC; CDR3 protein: CASSLAQGNIQYF
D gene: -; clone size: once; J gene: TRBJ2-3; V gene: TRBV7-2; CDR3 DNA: TGTGCCAGCAGCCCACCCCCCGCAGATACGCAGTATTTT; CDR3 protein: CASSPPPADTQYF
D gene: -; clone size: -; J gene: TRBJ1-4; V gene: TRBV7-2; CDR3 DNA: TGTGCCAGCAGCTTCGGGGGACAATATGAAAAACTGTTTTTT; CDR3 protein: CASSFGGQYEKLFF
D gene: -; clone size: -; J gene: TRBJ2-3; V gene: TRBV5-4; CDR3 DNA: TGTGCCAGCAGCTCCAGTTACAGGTGGGATACGCAGTATTTT; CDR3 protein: CASSSSYRWDTQYF
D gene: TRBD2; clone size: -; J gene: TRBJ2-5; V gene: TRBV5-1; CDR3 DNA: TGCGCCAGCAGCTTGTTGCTAGCGGGAGGTGGAGAGACCCAGTACTTC; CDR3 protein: CASSLLLAGGGETQYF
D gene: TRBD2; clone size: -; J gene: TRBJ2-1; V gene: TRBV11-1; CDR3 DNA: TGTGCCAGCAGCTTACTCCGGCCAAGCGGGAGGTACAATGAGCAGTTCTTC; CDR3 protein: CASSLLRPSGRYNEQFF
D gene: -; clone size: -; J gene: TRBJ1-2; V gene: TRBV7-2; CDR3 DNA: TGTGCCAGCAGCTTAGATAATAGACAGACTGATCGCTACACCTTC; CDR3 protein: CASSLDNRQTDRYTF
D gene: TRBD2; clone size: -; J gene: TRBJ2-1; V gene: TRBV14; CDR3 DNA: TGTGCCAGCAGGAAGTCAGTAGCGGGATCAGGTGAGCAGTTCTTC; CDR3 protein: CASRKSVAGSGEQFF
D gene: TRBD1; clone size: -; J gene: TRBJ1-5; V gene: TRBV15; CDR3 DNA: TGTGCCACCAGCCGGACAGGGGCTGGTCAGCCCCAGCATTTT; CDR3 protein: CATSRTGAGQPQHF
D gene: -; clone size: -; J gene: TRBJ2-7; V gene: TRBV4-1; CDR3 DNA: TGCGCCAGCAGCCAAATGGGGCCTCCCTACGAGCAGTACTTC; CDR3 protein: CASSQMGPPYEQYF
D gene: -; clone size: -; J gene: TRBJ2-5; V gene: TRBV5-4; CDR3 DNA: TGTGCCAGCAGCTCCCGGAAGGGGGAAGAGACCCAGTACTTC; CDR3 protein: CASSSRKGEETQYF
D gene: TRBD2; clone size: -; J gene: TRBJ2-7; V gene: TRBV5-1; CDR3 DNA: TGCGCCAGCAGCTGGAGCGATAGAGCGGGAGGAGCCTACGAGCAGTACTTC; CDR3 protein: CASSWSDRAGGAYEQYF
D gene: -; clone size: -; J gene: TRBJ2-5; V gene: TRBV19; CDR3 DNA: TGTGCCAGTAGTATAGGGGTGGGGGGTACGGAGACCCAGTACTTC; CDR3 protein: CASSIGVGGTETQYF
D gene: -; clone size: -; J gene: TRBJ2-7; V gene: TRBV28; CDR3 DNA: TGTGCCAGCAGAGACGGTAGCTTTGGCTACGAGCAGTACTTC; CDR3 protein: CASRDGSFGYEQYF
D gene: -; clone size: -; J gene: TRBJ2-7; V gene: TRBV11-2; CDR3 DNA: TGTGCCAGCAGCTTAGCGGGGGGCCCCTACGAGCAGTACTTC; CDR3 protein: CASSLAGGPYEQYF
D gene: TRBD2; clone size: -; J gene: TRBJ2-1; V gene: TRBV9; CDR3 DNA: TGTGCCAGCAGCGGGGGACTAGGGAACAATGAGCAGTTCTTC; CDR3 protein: CASSGGLGNNEQFF
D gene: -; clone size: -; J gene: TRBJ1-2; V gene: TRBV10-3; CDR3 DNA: TGTGCCATCAGTTCCGGGACCGAGCTTAACTATGGCTACACCTTC; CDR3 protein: CAISSGTELNYGYTF
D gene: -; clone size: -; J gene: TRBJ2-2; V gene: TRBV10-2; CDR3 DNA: TGCGCCAGCAGTCCACAGGGAATTGGGGAGCTGTTTTTT; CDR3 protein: CASSPQGIGELFF
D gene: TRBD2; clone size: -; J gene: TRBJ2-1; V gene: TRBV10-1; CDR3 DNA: TGCGCCAGCAGTAAGGAAGCGGGAGGGAACAATGAGCAGTTCTTC; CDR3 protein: CASSKEAGGNNEQFF